This is a list of T cell receptor beta chains from one sample in a study of blood T cell repertoires in COVID-19. Sequenced by immunoSEQ multiplex PCR; TCRdb stores in-frame clones only, minus some. The profile covers approximately 210,000 clones, with 87% appearing a single time and about 7% taken by the ten largest. The sequencing sample was made of PBMCs or T cells enriched from blood (not recorded which). The receptors shown here come from a man aged 25-40 years in a cohort exposed to, infected with or recovered from COVID-19 (not recorded which). CDR3s include the opening cysteine and the closing phenylalanine or tryptophan. The D gene is left open where the match is weak. The size entry is marked missing in some rows and otherwise reads once, few, many or a size class.

j_call v_call clone_size d_call cdr3_aa cdr3_nt
TRBJ2-7 TRBV4-1 - TRBD2 CASSQATSRHEQYF TGCGCCAGCAGCCAAGCGACTAGCCGACACGAGCAGTACTTC
TRBJ2-5 TRBV5-4 - TRBD1 CASSESGGAQETQYF TGTGCCAGCAGCGAATCAGGGGGCGCCCAAGAGACCCAGTACTTC
TRBJ2-1 TRBV10-2 - TRBD2 CASTSVPGLAGGPRGDYNEQFF TGCGCCAGCACCTCTGTCCCGGGACTAGCGGGAGGCCCACGGGGAGACTACAATGAGCAGTTCTTC
TRBJ1-2 TRBV7-2 - - CASSLVLNYGYTF TGTGCCAGCAGCTTAGTACTGAACTATGGCTACACCTTC
TRBJ1-3 TRBV23-1 - - CASRGHPGGNTIYF TGCGCCAGCAGGGGACACCCCGGTGGAAACACCATATATTTT
TRBJ2-1 TRBV7-9 - - CASSPPPVNEQFF TGTGCCAGCAGTCCCCCACCGGTCAATGAGCAGTTCTTC
TRBJ2-1 TRBV2 - TRBD2 CATGGGAGGPGEQFF TGTGCCACCGGCGGGGGAGCGGGAGGGCCTGGTGAGCAGTTCTTC
TRBJ2-2 TRBV6-5 - TRBD2 CASSYSREGVTGELFF TGTGCCAGCAGTTACTCGCGGGAGGGAGTTACCGGGGAGCTGTTTTTT
TRBJ2-1 TRBV27 - TRBD2 CASSAWTSGLSYNEQFF TGTGCCAGCAGTGCCTGGACTAGCGGACTCTCCTACAATGAGCAGTTCTTC
TRBJ2-1 TRBV5-1 once TRBD1 CASSLAWDRFTSSSYNEQFF TGCGCCAGCAGCTTGGCCTGGGACAGGTTCACGTCCAGCTCCTACAATGAGCAGTTCTTC
TRBJ1-1 TRBV5-6 once - CASSWGLGQANTEAFF TGTGCCAGCAGCTGGGGCCTAGGGCAGGCGAACACTGAAGCTTTCTTT
TRBJ1-2 TRBV6-1 few - CASSEEAGRNYGYTF TGTGCCAGCAGTGAAGAGGCAGGGAGGAACTATGGCTACACCTTC
TRBJ2-7 TRBV28 few TRBD1 CASRGAGGIYEQYF TGTGCCAGCAGAGGTGCAGGGGGTATCTACGAGCAGTACTTC
TRBJ1-5 TRBV6-2/TRBV6-3 - - CASSYSIRVQPQHF TGTGCCAGCAGTTACTCGATTCGGGTTCAGCCCCAGCATTTT
TRBJ2-1 TRBV7-3 - - CASSLMSVLGSNEQFF TGTGCCAGCAGCTTAATGTCCGTGCTAGGGAGCAATGAGCAGTTCTTC
TRBJ2-7 TRBV15 - TRBD2 CATWDGSPGLAGTPRDMERYF TGTGCCACCTGGGACGGCTCTCCGGGACTAGCGGGAACCCCCAGGGATATGGAGAGGTACTTC
TRBJ1-1 TRBV6-2/TRBV6-3 - - CASSYGTRDTEAFF TGTGCCAGCAGTTACGGGACAAGGGACACTGAAGCTTTCTTT
TRBJ1-2 TRBV28 - - CASTGNYGYTF TGTGCCAGTACAGGGAACTATGGCTACACCTTC
TRBJ2-7 TRBV9 - - CASSPLGMTQGEQYF TGTGCCAGCAGCCCCCTGGGGATGACCCAGGGCGAGCAGTACTTC
TRBJ1-2 TRBV18 - - CASSPDRLYGYTF TGTGCCAGCTCACCTGACAGGCTCTATGGCTACACCTTC
TRBJ2-3 TRBV28 once - CASTAADTQYF TGTGCCAGCACCGCGGCAGATACGCAGTATTTT
TRBJ1-5 TRBV9 - TRBD1 CASSVEPGGIGSNQPQHF TGTGCCAGCAGCGTAGAGCCAGGGGGCATTGGCTCCAATCAGCCCCAGCATTTT
TRBJ2-1 TRBV7-9 - - CASSFGDGSLYNEQFF TGTGCCAGCAGCTTTGGAGACGGGAGCCTCTACAATGAGCAGTTCTTC
TRBJ2-2 TRBV24-1 once TRBD2 CATSKSGTSGQKSGELFF TGTGCCACCAGTAAATCCGGGACTAGCGGACAAAAATCCGGGGAGCTGTTTTTT